Here is one TCR beta chain with its context. Its target is not known. These data are taken from a study of cytomegalovirus exposure and HLA in healthy donors. Study observations and caveats: Some highly shared sequence variants likely arose as a pipeline artifact. 87-base-pair reads could not separate some V segments, including TRBV6-2 and TRBV6-3.

Vbeta (60) and Jbeta (13) primers were used in the PCR. TCRdb keeps only in-frame clones here, not all; method: immunoSEQ multiplex PCR. The table has 110,000 to 150,000 clones, 60% to 80% seen once. Although they were nominally healthy when sampled, donors likely had unrecorded immune exposures. This CDR3 has 15 amino acids. The germline CDR1 and CDR2 sequences are SGHTA and FQGTGA. The V gene lost 1 base and the J gene lost 7 bases, with 14 bases spanning the gap. The clonotype was recovered from a woman aged 30 to 39 in good health and CMV-seronegative. The V gene is TRBV7-3, the J gene TRBJ2-1; D is perhaps TRBD2 (6 bases). The specimen sequenced was PBMCs. The CDR3 DNA sequence: TGTGCCAGCAGCTTAAGCCGGGGACTCAATAATGAGCAGTTCTTC. This encodes CASSLSRGLNNEQFF.